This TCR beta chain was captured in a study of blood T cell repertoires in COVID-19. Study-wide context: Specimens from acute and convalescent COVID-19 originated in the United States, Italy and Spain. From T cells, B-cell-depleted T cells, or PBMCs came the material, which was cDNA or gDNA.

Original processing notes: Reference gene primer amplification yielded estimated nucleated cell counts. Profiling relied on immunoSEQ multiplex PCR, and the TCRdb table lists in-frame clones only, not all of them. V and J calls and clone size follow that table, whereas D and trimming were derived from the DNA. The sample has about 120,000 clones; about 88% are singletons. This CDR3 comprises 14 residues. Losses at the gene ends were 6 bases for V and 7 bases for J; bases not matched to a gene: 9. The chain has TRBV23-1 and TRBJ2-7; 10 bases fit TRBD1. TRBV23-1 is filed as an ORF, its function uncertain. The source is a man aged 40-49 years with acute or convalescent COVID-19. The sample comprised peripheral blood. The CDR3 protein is CASSPGTGVREQYF. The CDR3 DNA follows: TGCGCCAGCAGCCCCGGGACAGGGGTTCGGGAGCAGTACTTC.